Detailed here is one T cell receptor beta chain. The primer mix had 60 Vbeta and 13 Jbeta primers. The data were produced by immunoSEQ multiplex PCR, yet TCRdb's version contains in-frame clones alone and is incomplete. The sample records tens of thousands of clones, 65% to 90% being singletons. The source of the sample is a study of cytomegalovirus exposure and HLA in healthy donors. There are 14 residues in the CDR3. Trimming cost V 5 bases and J 1 base, with 9 bases left between them. Germline CDR1 SGHTA, CDR2 FQGNSA. This TCR was recovered from a female donor in good health and CMV-seronegative. This sequence joins TRBV7-2 and TRBJ1-5; D possibly corresponds to TRBD1 (6 bases). Material for sequencing was PBMCs. CDR3 nucleotides: TGTGCCAGCAGCCTGGACAGCAGCAATCAGCCCCAGCATTTT. It translates to CASSLDSSNQPQHF.